The T cell receptor beta chain under discussion was sequenced for a study of radiotherapy plus CTLA-4 blockade in lung cancer. Study-level background: Objective response was observed in about 19% of patients, and disease control in 31%.

Some clones are missing from TCRdb's copy, which holds only in-frame ones; the method was immunoSEQ multiplex PCR. Counted here are around 82,000 clones, around 86% occurring once; the ten biggest clones make up 16%. The sequenced sample was peripheral blood, obtained from a patient treated with radiotherapy plus ipilimumab. This TCR came from a human donor with non-small cell lung cancer that progressed on radiotherapy plus ipilimumab.

The CDR3, as DNA: TGTGCCAGCAGCCTAGGCCGGACTTCTCACGAGCAGTACTTC. It encodes CASSLGRTSHEQYF. This chain links TRBV27 with TRBJ2-7, with D possibly matching TRBD2 (5 bases). The germline V and J ends were trimmed by 6 bases and 5 bases, with 17 bases remaining between them. The CDR3 spans 14 residues. CDR1 MNHEY and CDR2 SMNVEV come from the germline V gene (reference sequence).